These T cell receptor beta chains were read from a single sample in a study of blood T cell repertoires in COVID-19. Libraries were prepared by immunoSEQ multiplex PCR; TCRdb keeps only in-frame clonotypes and omits some of them. The sample includes 90,000 to 100,000 clones, less than 85% of them seen just once. The source material was peripheral blood. These TCRs come from an elderly man with acute or convalescent COVID-19. Each CDR3 is given without its conserved first and last residue. The order of the fields is CDR3 protein, V gene, D gene. A D gene is named only where the DNA matches it firmly.

ASSLGQGYIYGYT | TRBV7-9 | TRBD1
ASTGDRGYT | TRBV19 | .
ASSKDPSSGTYYEQY | TRBV21-1 | .
ASSFTNRGDEQF | TRBV7-9 | .
ASSLLGQNYGYT | TRBV11-1 | TRBD1
ASRRQANTEAF | TRBV6-5 | .
ASSLDRYEQY | TRBV5-6 | .
ASSLTGGNTEAF | TRBV7-3 | TRBD1
ASSQGLRLAGGPNEQF | TRBV4-2 | TRBD2
ASSYRQGTNEKLF | TRBV6-5 | TRBD1
ATRQGSSYEQY | TRBV24-1 | TRBD1
ASSSTRDRDENEQF | TRBV7-8 | TRBD1
ASSPDSTQETQY | TRBV5-8 | .
ASSLWGLAGSEQY | TRBV14 | TRBD2
ASSPSGANYNEQF | TRBV27 | .
ASSALAALWSGELF | TRBV7-8 | .